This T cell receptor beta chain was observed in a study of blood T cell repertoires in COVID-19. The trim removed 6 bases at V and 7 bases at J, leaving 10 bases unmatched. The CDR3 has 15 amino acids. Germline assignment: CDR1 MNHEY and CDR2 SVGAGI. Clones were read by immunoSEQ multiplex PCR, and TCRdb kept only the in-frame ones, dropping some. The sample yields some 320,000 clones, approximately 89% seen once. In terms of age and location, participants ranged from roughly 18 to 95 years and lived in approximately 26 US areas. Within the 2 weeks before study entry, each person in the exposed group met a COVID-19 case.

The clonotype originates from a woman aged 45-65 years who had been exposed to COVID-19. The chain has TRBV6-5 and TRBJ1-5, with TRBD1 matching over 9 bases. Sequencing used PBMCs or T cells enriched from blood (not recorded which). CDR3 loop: CASSLEMGQGQPQHF. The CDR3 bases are TGTGCCAGCAGCCTCGAAATGGGACAGGGACAGCCCCAGCATTTT.